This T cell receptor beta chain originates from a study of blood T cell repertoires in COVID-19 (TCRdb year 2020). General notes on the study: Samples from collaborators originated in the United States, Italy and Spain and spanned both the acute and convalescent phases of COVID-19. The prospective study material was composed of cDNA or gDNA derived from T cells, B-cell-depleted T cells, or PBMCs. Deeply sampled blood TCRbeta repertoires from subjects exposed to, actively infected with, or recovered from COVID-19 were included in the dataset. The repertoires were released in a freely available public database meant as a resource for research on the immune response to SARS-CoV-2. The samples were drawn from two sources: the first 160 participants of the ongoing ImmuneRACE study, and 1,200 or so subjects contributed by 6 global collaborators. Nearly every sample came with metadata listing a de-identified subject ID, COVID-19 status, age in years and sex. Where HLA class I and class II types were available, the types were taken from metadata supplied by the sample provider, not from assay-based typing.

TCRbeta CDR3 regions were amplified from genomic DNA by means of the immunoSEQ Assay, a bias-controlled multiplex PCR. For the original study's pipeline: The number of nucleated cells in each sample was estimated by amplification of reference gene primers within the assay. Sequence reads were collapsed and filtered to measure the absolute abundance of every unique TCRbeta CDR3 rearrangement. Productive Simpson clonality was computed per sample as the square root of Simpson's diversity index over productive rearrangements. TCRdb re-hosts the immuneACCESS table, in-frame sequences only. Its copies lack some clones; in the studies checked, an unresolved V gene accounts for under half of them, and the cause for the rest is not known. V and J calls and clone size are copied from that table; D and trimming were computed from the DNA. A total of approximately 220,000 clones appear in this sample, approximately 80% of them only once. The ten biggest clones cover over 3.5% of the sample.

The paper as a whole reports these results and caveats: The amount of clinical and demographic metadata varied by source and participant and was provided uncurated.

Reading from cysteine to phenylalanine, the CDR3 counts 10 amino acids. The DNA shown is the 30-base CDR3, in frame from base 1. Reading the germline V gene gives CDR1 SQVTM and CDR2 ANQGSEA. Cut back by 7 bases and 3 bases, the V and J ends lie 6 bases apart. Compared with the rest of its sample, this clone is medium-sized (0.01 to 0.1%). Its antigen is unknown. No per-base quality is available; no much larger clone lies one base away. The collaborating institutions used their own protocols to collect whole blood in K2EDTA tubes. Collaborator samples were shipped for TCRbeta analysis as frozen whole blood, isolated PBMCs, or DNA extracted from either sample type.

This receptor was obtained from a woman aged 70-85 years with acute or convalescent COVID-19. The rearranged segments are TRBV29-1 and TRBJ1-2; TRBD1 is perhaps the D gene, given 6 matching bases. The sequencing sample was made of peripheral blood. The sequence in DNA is TGCAGCGCAGGGGACTATGGCTACACCTTC. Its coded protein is CSAGDYGYTF.